The TCR beta chain under discussion was sequenced for a study of blood T cell repertoires in COVID-19. Germline CDR1 LGHDT, CDR2 YNNKEL (reference sequence). V shed 3 bases and J shed 8 bases, with 9 bases lying between them. The CDR3 contains 12 residues. This table comes from immunoSEQ multiplex PCR, and its TCRdb copy is limited to in-frame clones, with some not included. The table lists about 180,000 clones, roughly 79% of them singletons. The sequenced material came from peripheral blood. The V and J genes are TRBV3-1 (or the pseudogene TRBV3-2) and TRBJ2-3; D not resolved. This receptor was obtained from a woman in her sixties or seventies with acute or convalescent COVID-19. The CDR3 sequence: CASSQTGVTQYF. CDR3 DNA sequence: TGTGCCAGCAGCCAGACTGGAGTTACGCAGTATTTT.